This T cell receptor delta chain was retrieved from a study of γδ T cells in repeated Plasmodium falciparum infection. Trimming at V came to 0 bases and at J to 1 base, leaving 12 bases not matched to a gene. Per the germline V gene, CDR1 is TSWWSYY and CDR2 is QGS. CDR3 length: 19 residues. The sample holds many counts of this clone. At the DNA level, this CDR3 is encoded by other sequences in the same sample as well. Bulk repertoires came from Vgamma9/Vdelta2+ or Vdelta2-negative gammadelta T cells flow-sorted from PBMC. TCRdb re-called the multiplex PCR reads with CATT. Of tens of thousands of delta-chain clones in the sample, 0.9% to 1% were seen once.

This clonotype originated in a pool of human donors (malaria-infected and uninfected, not separated). The sequenced material came from gamma-delta T cells from blood. The rearrangement uses TRDV1 and TRDJ1; TRDD3 matches 9 bases. The CDR3 DNA is TGTGCTCTTGGGGAACTACCCTGCTGGGGGGATACTCTCACCGATAAACTCATCTTT. Its translation is CALGELPCWGDTLTDKLIF.